What follows are 8 T cell receptor beta chains derived from one specimen sequenced in a study of radiotherapy plus CTLA-4 blockade in lung cancer. Data came from immunoSEQ multiplex PCR; TCRdb stores just in-frame clones and leaves some out. The sample shows 30,000 to 35,000 clones, approximately 70% of them seen only once. This specimen was peripheral blood, taken from a patient treated with radiotherapy plus ipilimumab. Receptors were obtained from a human donor with non-small cell lung cancer who had stable disease on radiotherapy plus ipilimumab.

The gene calls are TRBV2 and TRBJ2-1; TRBD2 matches at 8 bases. The V and J ends lost 11 bases and 4 bases, in that order; junction bases with no gene match: 10. The CDR3 extends over 14 amino acids. Germline CDR1 reads SNHLY; CDR2 reads FYNNEI. The CDR3, as DNA: TGTGCCGTAAAACGGGCTAGCGGGTACAATGAGCAGTTCTTC. It is translated as CAVKRASGYNEQFF. The entire variable domain, with the rest obtained from reference TRBV2 and TRBJ2-1, is as follows: EPEVTQTPSHQVTQMGQEVILRCVPISNHLYFYWYRQILGQKVEFLVSFYNNEISEKSEIFDDQFSVERPDGSNFTLKIRSTKLEDSAMYFCAVKRASGYNEQFFGPGTRLTVL.

V gene TRBV19 combines with J gene TRBJ2-5; 7 bases fit TRBD2. With 1 base clipped from V and 5 bases from J, the junction kept 4 bases outside the gene matches. The germline V gene has CDR1 LNHDA and CDR2 SQIVND (reference sequence). The CDR3 covers 14 residues. CDR3 nucleotides: TGTGCCAGTAGTATAGTATTCGGGGGGGAGACCCAGTACTTC. It yields the protein CASSIVFGGETQYF.

The J gene is TRBJ2-2, the V gene TRBV5-6; D not resolved. Trimming shortened V by 0 bases and J by 0 bases, and 9 bases separated the two germline ends. The CDR3 is 16 residues long. Germline V CDR1 and CDR2: SGHDT, YYEEEE. CDR3 amino acids: CASSLDTLANTGELFF. DNA of the CDR3: TGTGCCAGCAGCTTGGATACCCTAGCGAACACCGGGGAGCTGTTTTTT.

This clone was counted once. The chain links TRBV30 to TRBJ2-1, with 14 bases aligning to TRBD2. J gave up 9 bases and V 3 bases, and 7 bases lay outside the gene matches. The CDR3 runs to 15 residues. From germline, CDR1 is GTSNPN and CDR2 SVGIG (reference sequence). The CDR3 DNA sequence: TGTGCCTGGAGCACGGGACTAGCGGGAGAGGGTGAGCAGTTCTTC. This gives the protein CAWSTGLAGEGEQFF.

The rearrangement uses TRBV4-1 and TRBJ2-3; possibly TRBD1 or TRBD2 for D (6 bases each). The CDR3 has 15 amino acids. CDR1 MGHRA and CDR2 YSYEKL come from the germline V gene. V lost 0 bases and J 6 bases, leaving 13 bases between the germline ends. The CDR3 bases are TGCGCCAGCAGCCAAGATGGGGGCGGAGGGGATACGCAGTATTTT. This gives the protein CASSQDGGGGDTQYF.

This CDR3 is CASSYGPNTEAFF. The CDR3 DNA reads TGTGCCAGCAGCTACGGGCCGAACACTGAAGCTTTCTTT. The chain couples TRBV7-3 to TRBJ1-1, with unresolved D. Germline V CDR1 and CDR2: SGHTA, FQGTGA. The CDR3 runs 13 residues. V lost 4 bases and J 1 base, leaving 7 bases between the germline ends.

The genes are TRBV18 and TRBJ2-7; the D gene is possibly TRBD1 (5 bases). The CDR3 consists of 14 residues. V was clipped by 0 bases and J by 2 bases, with 8 bases between them. CDR1 KGHSH and CDR2 LQKENI come from the germline V gene. In nucleotides, the CDR3 is TGTGCCAGCTCACCACCGGGGCGAGCCTACGAGCAGTACTTC. Its protein is CASSPPGRAYEQYF.

In this sample, this clone turned up once. The chain uses TRBV28 and TRBJ1-2, with D unclear. Germline CDR1 and CDR2: MDHEN and SYDVKM. Deletions cut 7 bases from V and 1 base from J, with 7 bases between. The length of the CDR3 is 12 residues. This CDR3 is CASTPNNYGYTF. DNA of the CDR3: TGTGCCAGCACCCCCAATAACTATGGCTACACCTTC.